The present TCR beta chain was sequenced within a study of T cell responses to AZD1222 COVID-19 vaccine. Study-level findings and limits: Most donors were white British, females outnumbered males, and clonal diversity was possibly underestimated. Once two AZD1222 doses were given, Spike-specific TCR breadth and depth went up. No day 14 peak samples; only post-peak repertoires were characterized. Baseline serology detected seropositivity in only a handful of AZD1222 recipients.

Remarks on this clone: Its antigen remains unidentified.

The CDR3 runs to 15 residues. CDR1 and CDR2 from the germline V gene are KGHDR and SFDVKD. V trimming: 1 base; J trimming: 7 bases; junction bases outside the gene matches: 5. Measured with immunoSEQ multiplex PCR; TCRdb has only the in-frame clones, and not every one. The data hold about 200,000 clones, with more than 80% observed a single time. The chain employs TRBV24-1 and TRBJ2-1; TRBD2 agrees at 8 bases. The clonotype was recovered from an adult who received the MenACWY meningococcal vaccine as a control. The sample here was peripheral blood, taken 28 days after the second dose of the MenACWY control vaccine. The CDR3 nucleotides read TGTGCCACCAGTGATTTTGCGGGAGGTATAAATGAGCAGTTCTTC. Protein sequence: CATSDFAGGINEQFF.